This T cell receptor beta chain originates from a study of T cell clonality in common variable immunodeficiency. V was cut by 4 bases and J by 4 bases, with 9 bases left in between. The CDR3 sequence is 13 residues long. The germline V gene has CDR1 SGHTA and CDR2 FQGNSA. Overall study findings and caveats: CVID subjects shared fewer TCRbeta clones than healthy controls did. Reportedly, TCR beta sequences from common variable immunodeficiency showed fewer deletions and N-nucleotide insertions.

This clone was counted ten times or more. The antigen remains unidentified. The read comes to an end 3 residues before the CDR3 does, leaving the germline J gene to fill in the end. The assay was immunoSEQ multiplex PCR, and TCRdb's table has in-frame clones only and misses some. Singletons are absent from the sample, which has under 65,000 clones. V and J are TRBV7-2 and TRBJ2-3; D may be TRBD1 (5 bases). What was sequenced was peripheral blood mononuclear cells. This TCR came from a person aged 18 to 75 in good health. The DNA read from the CDR3 is TGTGCCAGCAGCTACCGACAGCCAGATACG. Encoded protein: CASSYRQPDT. The CDR3 in full is CASSYRQPDTQYF. The variable domain in full, completed from reference TRBV7-2 and TRBJ2-3, reads GAGVSQSPSNKVTEKGKDVELRCDPISGHTALYWYRQSLGQGLEFLIYFQGNSAPDKSGLPSDRFSAERTGGSVSTLTIQRTQQEDSAVYLCASSYRQPDTQYFGPGTRLTVL.